The clone carrying this TCR beta chain was counted between two and nine times. The target antigen is unknown. This entry is derived from a study of cytomegalovirus exposure and HLA in healthy donors. The overall study: Of the donors genotyped, several hundred in all, around 76% fell in the Caucasian-associated ancestry cluster.

The PCR ran on 60 Vbeta and 13 Jbeta primers. The method was immunoSEQ multiplex PCR; TCRdb's version includes in-frame clones alone and lacks a portion of them. This table has some 110,000 clones, about 70% appearing once. Study-wide points: Some highly shared sequence variants likely arose as a pipeline artifact. The listing of some 170 TCR beta chains classed them as cytomegalovirus-associated.

The germline V gene has CDR1 LNHDA and CDR2 SQIVND (reference sequence). The V gene lost 8 bases and the J gene lost 5 bases, with 10 bases spanning the gap. The CDR3 loop spans 13 amino acids. The rearrangement joins TRBV19 to TRBJ1-6, with D possibly matching TRBD1 (6 bases). The sequence came from a man younger than 45 in good health and CMV-seronegative. The specimen was PBMCs. The CDR3 loop is CASQGRDNSPLHF. CDR3 sequence (DNA): TGTGCCAGTCAGGGGCGGGATAATTCACCCCTCCACTTT.